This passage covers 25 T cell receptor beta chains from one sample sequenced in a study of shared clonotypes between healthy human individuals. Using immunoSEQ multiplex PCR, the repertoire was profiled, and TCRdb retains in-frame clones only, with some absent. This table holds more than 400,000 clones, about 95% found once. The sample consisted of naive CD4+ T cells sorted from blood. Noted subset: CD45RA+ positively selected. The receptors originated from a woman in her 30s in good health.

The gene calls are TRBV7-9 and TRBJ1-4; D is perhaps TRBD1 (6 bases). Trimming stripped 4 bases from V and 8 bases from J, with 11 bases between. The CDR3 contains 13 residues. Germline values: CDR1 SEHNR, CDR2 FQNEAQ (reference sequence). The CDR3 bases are TGTGCCAGCAGCTGGGGGGCAGGGGAAAAACTGTTTTTT. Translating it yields CASSWGAGEKLFF.

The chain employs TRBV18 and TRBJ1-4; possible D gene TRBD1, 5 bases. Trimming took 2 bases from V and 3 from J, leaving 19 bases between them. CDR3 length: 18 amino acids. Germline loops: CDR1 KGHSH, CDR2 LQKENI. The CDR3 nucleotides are TGTGCCAGCTCACCAAAGTCTAGGACACACGCAGCTAATGAAAAACTGTTTTTT. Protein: CASSPKSRTHAANEKLFF. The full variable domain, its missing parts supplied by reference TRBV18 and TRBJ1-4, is NAGVMQNPRHLVRRRGQEARLRCSPMKGHSHVYWYRQLPEEGLKFMVYLQKENIIDESGMPKERFSAEFPKEGPSILRIQQVVRGDSAAYFCASSPKSRTHAANEKLFFGSGTQLSVL.

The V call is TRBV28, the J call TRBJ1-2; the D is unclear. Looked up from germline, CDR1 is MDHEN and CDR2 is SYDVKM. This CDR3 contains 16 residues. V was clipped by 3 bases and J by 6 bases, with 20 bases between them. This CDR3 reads CASSFVPPEDRDGYTF. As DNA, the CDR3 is TGTGCCAGCAGTTTCGTGCCTCCGGAGGATAGGGATGGCTACACCTTC.

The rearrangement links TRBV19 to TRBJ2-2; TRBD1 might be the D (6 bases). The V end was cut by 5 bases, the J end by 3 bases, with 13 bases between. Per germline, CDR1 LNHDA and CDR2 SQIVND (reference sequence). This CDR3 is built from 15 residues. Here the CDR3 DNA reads TGTGCCAGTAGTGTCAGGGGTCCCGACACCGGGGAGCTGTTTTTT. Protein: CASSVRGPDTGELFF.

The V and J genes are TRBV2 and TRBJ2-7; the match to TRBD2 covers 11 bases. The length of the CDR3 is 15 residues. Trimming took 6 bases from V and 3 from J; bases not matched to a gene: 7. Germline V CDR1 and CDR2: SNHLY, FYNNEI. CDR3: CASRGTSGRNYEQYF. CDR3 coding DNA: TGTGCCAGCAGAGGCACTAGCGGGAGAAACTACGAGCAGTACTTC.

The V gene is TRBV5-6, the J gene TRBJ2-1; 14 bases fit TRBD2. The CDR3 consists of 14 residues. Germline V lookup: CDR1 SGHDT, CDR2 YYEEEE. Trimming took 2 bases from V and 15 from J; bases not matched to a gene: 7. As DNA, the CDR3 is TGTGCCAGCAGCTTCGGACTAGCGGGAGGCCGGGGGTTCTTC. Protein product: CASSFGLAGGRGFF.

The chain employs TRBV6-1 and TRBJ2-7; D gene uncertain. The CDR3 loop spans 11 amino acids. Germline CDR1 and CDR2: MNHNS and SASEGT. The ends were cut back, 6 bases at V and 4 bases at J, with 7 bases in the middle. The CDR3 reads CASSDFYEQYF. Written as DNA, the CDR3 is TGTGCCAGCAGCGACTTTTACGAGCAGTACTTC.

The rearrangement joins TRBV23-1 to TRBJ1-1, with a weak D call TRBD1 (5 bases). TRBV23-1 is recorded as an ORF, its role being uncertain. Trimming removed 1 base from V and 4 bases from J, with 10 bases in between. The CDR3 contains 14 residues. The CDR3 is CASSQFAGGTEAFF. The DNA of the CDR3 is TGCGCCAGCAGTCAATTCGCGGGGGGCACTGAAGCTTTCTTT.

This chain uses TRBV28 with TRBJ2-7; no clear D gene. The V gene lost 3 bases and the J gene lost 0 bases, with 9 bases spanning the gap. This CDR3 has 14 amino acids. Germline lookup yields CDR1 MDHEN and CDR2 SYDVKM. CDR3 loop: CASSFQITSYEQYF. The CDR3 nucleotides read TGTGCCAGCAGTTTCCAGATCACCTCCTACGAGCAGTACTTC. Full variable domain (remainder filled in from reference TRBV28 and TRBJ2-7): DVKVTQSSRYLVKRTGEKVFLECVQDMDHENMFWYRQDPGLGLRLIYFSYDVKMKEKGDIPEGYSVSREKKERFSLILESASTNQTSMYLCASSFQITSYEQYFGPGTRLTVT.

In DNA, the CDR3 is TGTGCCAGTGAGCGTGGTAGCAATCAGCCCCAGCATTTT. Its protein product is CASERGSNQPQHF. This chain connects TRBV19 to TRBJ1-5, with no clear D. CDR1 is LNHDA and CDR2 is SQIVND in the germline V gene (reference sequence). Trimming cost V 8 bases and J 0 bases, with 8 bases left between them. The CDR3 contains 13 residues.

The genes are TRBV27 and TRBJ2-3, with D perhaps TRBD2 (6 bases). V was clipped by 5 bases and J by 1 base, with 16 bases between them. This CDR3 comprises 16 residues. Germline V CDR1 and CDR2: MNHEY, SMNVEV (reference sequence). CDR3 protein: CASSRPPWRGTDTQYF. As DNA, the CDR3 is TGTGCCAGCAGTCGACCCCCTTGGAGGGGCACAGATACGCAGTATTTT.

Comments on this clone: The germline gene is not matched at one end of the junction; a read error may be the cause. CDR3 in DNA: TGCGCCAGCAGCTTGAGATTAGCGGGAGAAGGTGGCGGATCCTTC. Protein product: CASSLRLAGEGGGSF. J is TRBJ2-7 and V is TRBV5-1, with TRBD2 identical over 9 bases. Germline lookup yields CDR1 SGHRS and CDR2 YFSETQ. The CDR3 consists of 15 residues. The complete variable domain, with remaining parts taken from reference TRBV5-1 and TRBJ2-7, reads KAGVTQTPRYLIKTRGQQVTLSCSPISGHRSVSWYQQTPGQGLQFLFEYFSETQRNKGNFPGRFSGRQFSNSRSEMNVSTLELGDSALYLCASSLRLAGEGGGSFGPGTRLTVT.

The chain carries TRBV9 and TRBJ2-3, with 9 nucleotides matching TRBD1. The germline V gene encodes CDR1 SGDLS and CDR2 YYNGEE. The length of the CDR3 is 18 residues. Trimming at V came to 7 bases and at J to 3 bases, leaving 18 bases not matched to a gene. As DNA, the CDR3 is TGTGCCAGCTGCCATACTGGACCGGGACAGGGAGGGACAGATACGCAGTATTTT. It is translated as CASCHTGPGQGGTDTQYF.

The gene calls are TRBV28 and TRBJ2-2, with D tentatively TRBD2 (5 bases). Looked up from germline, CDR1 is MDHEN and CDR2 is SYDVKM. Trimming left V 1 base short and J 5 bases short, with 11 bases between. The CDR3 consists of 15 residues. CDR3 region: CASSLSVGVTGELFF. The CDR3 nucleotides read TGTGCCAGCAGTTTATCGGTCGGGGTAACCGGGGAGCTGTTTTTT.

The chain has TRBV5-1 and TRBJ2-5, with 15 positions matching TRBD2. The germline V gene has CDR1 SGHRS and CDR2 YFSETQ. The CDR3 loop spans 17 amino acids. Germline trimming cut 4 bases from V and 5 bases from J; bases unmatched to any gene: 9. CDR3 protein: CASSPGLAGGPLETQYF. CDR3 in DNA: TGCGCCAGCAGCCCCGGACTAGCGGGAGGGCCCCTGGAGACCCAGTACTTC. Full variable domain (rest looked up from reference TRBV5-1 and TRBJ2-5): KAGVTQTPRYLIKTRGQQVTLSCSPISGHRSVSWYQQTPGQGLQFLFEYFSETQRNKGNFPGRFSGRQFSNSRSEMNVSTLELGDSALYLCASSPGLAGGPLETQYFGPGTRLLVL.

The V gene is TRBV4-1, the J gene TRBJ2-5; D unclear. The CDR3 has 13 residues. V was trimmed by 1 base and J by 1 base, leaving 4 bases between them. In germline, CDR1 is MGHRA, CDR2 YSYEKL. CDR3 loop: CASSQALQETQYF. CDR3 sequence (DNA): TGCGCCAGCAGCCAAGCACTCCAAGAGACCCAGTACTTC.

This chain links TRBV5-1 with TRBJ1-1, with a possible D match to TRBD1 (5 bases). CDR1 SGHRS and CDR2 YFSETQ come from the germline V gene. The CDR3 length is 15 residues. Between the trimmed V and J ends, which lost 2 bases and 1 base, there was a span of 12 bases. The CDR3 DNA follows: TGCGCCAGCAGCTTTTGGGGGACCCCGAACACTGAAGCTTTCTTT. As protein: CASSFWGTPNTEAFF.

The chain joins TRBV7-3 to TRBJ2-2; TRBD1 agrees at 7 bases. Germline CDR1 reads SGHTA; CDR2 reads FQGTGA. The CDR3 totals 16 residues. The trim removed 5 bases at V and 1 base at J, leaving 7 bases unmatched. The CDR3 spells CASSPSGQMNTGELFF. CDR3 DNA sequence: TGTGCCAGCAGCCCATCGGGACAGATGAACACCGGGGAGCTGTTTTTT. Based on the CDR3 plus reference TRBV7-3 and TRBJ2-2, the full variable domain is GAGVSQTPSNKVTEKGKYVELRCDPISGHTALYWYRQSLGQGPEFLIYFQGTGAADDSGLPNDRFFAVRPEGSVSTLKIQRTERGDSAVYLCASSPSGQMNTGELFFGEGSRLTVL.

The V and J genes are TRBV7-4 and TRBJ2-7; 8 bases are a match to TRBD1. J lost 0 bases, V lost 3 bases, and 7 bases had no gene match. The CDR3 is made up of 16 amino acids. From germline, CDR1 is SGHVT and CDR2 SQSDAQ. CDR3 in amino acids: CASSLGQASPSYEQYF. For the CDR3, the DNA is TGTGCCAGCAGCTTGGGACAGGCGTCCCCCTCCTACGAGCAGTACTTC.

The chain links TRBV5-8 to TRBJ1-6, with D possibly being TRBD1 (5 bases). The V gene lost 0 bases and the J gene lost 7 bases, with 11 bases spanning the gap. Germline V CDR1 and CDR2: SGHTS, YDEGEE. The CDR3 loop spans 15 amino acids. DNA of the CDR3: TGTGCCAGCAGCTTGGGTCAGGGAGAAAATTCACCCCTCCACTTT. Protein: CASSLGQGENSPLHF.

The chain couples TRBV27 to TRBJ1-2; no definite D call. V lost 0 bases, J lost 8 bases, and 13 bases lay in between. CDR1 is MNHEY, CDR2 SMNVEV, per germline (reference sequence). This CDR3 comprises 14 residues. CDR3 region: CASSLSRSTRGYTF. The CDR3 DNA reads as TGTGCCAGCAGTTTATCCCGCTCTACCCGGGGCTACACCTTC.

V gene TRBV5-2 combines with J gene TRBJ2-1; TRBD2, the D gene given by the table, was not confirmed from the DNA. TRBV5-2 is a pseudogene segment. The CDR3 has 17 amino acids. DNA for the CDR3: TGCGCCAGCAGCCAAGTCTCGGGGATTACCTCCTACAATGAGCAGTTCTTC. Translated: CASSQVSGITSYNEQFF.

The CDR3 bases are TGTGCCAGCAAAGGAGTTCGGGTCGGCATAAACACACCCGGGGAGCTGTTTTTT. Encoded protein: CASKGVRVGINTPGELFF. The V gene is TRBV7-9, the J gene TRBJ2-2; no reliable D call. V was pared by 7 bases and J by 6 bases, with 27 bases between. Germline-derived CDR1 and CDR2 are SEHNR and FQNEAQ (reference sequence). The CDR3 loop spans 18 amino acids.

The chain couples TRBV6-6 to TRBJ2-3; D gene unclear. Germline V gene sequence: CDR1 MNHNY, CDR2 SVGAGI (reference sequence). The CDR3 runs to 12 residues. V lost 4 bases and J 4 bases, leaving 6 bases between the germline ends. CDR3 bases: TGTGCCAGCAGTTTTTCTTCAGATACGCAGTATTTT. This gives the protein CASSFSSDTQYF.

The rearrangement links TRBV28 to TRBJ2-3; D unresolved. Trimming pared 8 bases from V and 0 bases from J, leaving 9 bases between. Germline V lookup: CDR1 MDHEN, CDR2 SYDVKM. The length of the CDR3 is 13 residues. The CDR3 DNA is TGTGCCAGCTTTGAGGAGAGCACAGATACGCAGTATTTT. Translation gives CASFEESTDTQYF.